Sequencing of this T cell receptor beta chain was carried out in a study of blood T cell repertoires in COVID-19. Study context: Acute and convalescent COVID-19 specimens originated in the United States, Italy and Spain. In each case, the material was cDNA or gDNA derived from T cells, B-cell-depleted T cells, or PBMCs.

Original processing notes: Estimates of nucleated cell counts were drawn from the amplification of reference gene primers. The table came from immunoSEQ multiplex PCR; TCRdb's copy has only in-frame clones and leaves some out. That table gives V, J and clone size, and the DNA gave D and trimming. This sample has over 150,000 clones, with around 80% found just once. The sample holds a few counts of this clone. Sequencing was done on a sample of peripheral blood. The sequence came from a woman in her fifties or sixties with acute or convalescent COVID-19.

CDR3 amino acids: CASSREGREVLNQPQHF. DNA for the CDR3: TGCGCCAGCAGCCGAGAGGGCAGGGAGGTCCTTAATCAGCCCCAGCATTTT. The genes are TRBV4-1 and TRBJ1-5; weak D call: TRBD1 (5 bases). Deletions cut 4 bases from V and 4 bases from J, with 20 bases between. The length of the CDR3 is 17 residues. The germline CDR1 and CDR2 sequences are MGHRA and YSYEKL.